These T cell receptor beta chains were read from a single sample in a study of cytomegalovirus exposure and HLA in healthy donors. The method was immunoSEQ multiplex PCR; TCRdb's version includes in-frame clones alone and lacks a portion of them. The sample consists of some 150,000 clones, approximately 65% of them appearing once. The sequencing sample was made of PBMCs. These receptors were obtained from a man in his forties in good health and CMV-seronegative. Both conserved end residues are part of each CDR3. The D gene is left open where the match is weak. Some rows mark clone size as missing; the rest say once, few, many or name a class of expanded clone.

>TRBD1|TRBV25-1|TRBJ2-7|few
TGTGCCAGCAGTGAGGCAACAGGGGGCAAATTTAGGAGGGTGCAGTACTTC
CASSEATGGKFRRVQYF
>TRBD2|TRBV29-1|TRBJ2-5|once
TGCAGCGTTGGACCGGGACTAGCGGGGGAAGAGACCCAGTACTTC
CSVGPGLAGEETQYF
>NA|TRBV7-2|TRBJ2-2|NA
TGTGCCAGCAGCTTACGATCTAGCCCCGGGGAGCTGTTTTTT
CASSLRSSPGELFF
>TRBD1|TRBV4-2|TRBJ2-2|few
TGTGCCAGCAGCCGCCCGGACAGGGGGAACACCGGGGAGCTGTTTTTT
CASSRPDRGNTGELFF
>NA|TRBV7-8|TRBJ1-1|NA
TGTGCCAGCAGGCGGGCAGGGAACACTGAAGCTTTCTTT
CASRRAGNTEAFF
>NA|TRBV11-2|TRBJ1-1|few
TGTGCCAGCAGCGGATCAGGATACCCGCCTGAAGCTTTCTTT
CASSGSGYPPEAFF
>NA|TRBV29-1|TRBJ1-1|NA
TGCAGCGTTGTCAGGGGTGGCACTGAAGCTTTCTTT
CSVVRGGTEAFF
>TRBD1|TRBV30|TRBJ1-4|few
TGTGCCTGCCCTCGGGACAGCCCTGCAACTAATGAAAAACTGTTTTTT
CACPRDSPATNEKLFF
>NA|TRBV30|TRBJ1-1|NA
TGTGCCTGGAGTATCTCAAAAACTGGGGCTCTGAACACTGAAGCTTTCTTT
CAWSISKTGALNTEAFF
>TRBD2|TRBV7-2|TRBJ2-7|NA
TGTGCCAGCAGCTTTCTTCCTAGCGGATCCTACGAGCAGTACTTC
CASSFLPSGSYEQYF
>TRBD1|TRBV30|TRBJ1-4|NA
TGTGCCTGGAGTCCAACAGGGGTACTAAATGAAAAACTGTTTTTT
CAWSPTGVLNEKLFF
>NA|TRBV19|TRBJ1-5|few
TGTGCCAGTAGTCGGGGTGAATGGGGCAATCAGCCCCAGCATTTT
CASSRGEWGNQPQHF
>TRBD2|TRBV5-1|TRBJ2-3|NA
TGCGCCAGCAGCTACGGGACTAGCGGGGGAGTCGATACGCAGTATTTT
CASSYGTSGGVDTQYF
>NA|TRBV27|TRBJ2-7|once
TGTGCCAGCAGTAACAACAGGGCACCCTCCTACGAGCAGTACTTC
CASSNNRAPSYEQYF
>NA|TRBV5-1|TRBJ2-7|NA
TGCGCCAGCAGCTCCTTAACAGGGCCATCCTACGAGCAGTACTTC
CASSSLTGPSYEQYF
>NA|TRBV5-1|TRBJ2-2|NA
TGCGCCAGCAGCTATGGAGGGGCAGGGAACACCGGGGAGCTGTTTTTT
CASSYGGAGNTGELFF
>TRBD1|TRBV19|TRBJ1-2|NA
TGTGCCAGTAGTATACCCGGGACAGGACGCGGCTACACCTTC
CASSIPGTGRGYTF
>TRBD1|TRBV25-1|TRBJ1-6|NA
TGTGCCAGCAGGCCGCCTCGCGCAGGGGGTAACTCACCCCTCCACTTT
CASRPPRAGGNSPLHF
>NA|TRBV19|TRBJ2-3|NA
TGTGCCAGTAGTATGGTCAAGGGGCGCGATACGCAGTATTTT
CASSMVKGRDTQYF
>TRBD2|TRBV19|TRBJ2-7|NA
TGTGCCAGTAGTCCGGGACTAGCGGGGGGCGAGCAGTACTTC
CASSPGLAGGEQYF
>TRBD2|TRBV11-3|TRBJ2-1|NA
TGTGCCAGCAGCTTAGGACTAGCGGGCTACAATGAGCAGTTCTTC
CASSLGLAGYNEQFF
>NA|TRBV6-5|TRBJ1-5|NA
TGTGCCAGCAGGCGAAGTAGCAATCAGCCCCAGCATTTT
CASRRSSNQPQHF
>TRBD1|TRBV6-5|TRBJ1-4|NA
TGTGCCAGCAGCCAGGGGGCGTTAGGTGAAAAACTGTTTTTT
CASSQGALGEKLFF
>TRBD1|TRBV5-1|TRBJ1-6|few
TGCGCCAGCAGCAGGGGACAGGGAAAGGATTCACCCCTCCACTTT
CASSRGQGKDSPLHF
>TRBD1|TRBV5-1|TRBJ1-4|NA
TGCGCCAGCGGACAGACAGGGTTAAATGAAAAACTGTTTTTT
CASGQTGLNEKLFF
>NA|TRBV6-1|TRBJ2-7|NA
TGTGCCAGCAGTTCCGGGATTCAGTTTGGGCAGTACTTC
CASSSGIQFGQYF
>TRBD1|TRBV5-6|TRBJ2-1|NA
TGTGCCAGCAGCACGCCCTTGACAGGGAGCTCCTACAATGAGCAGTTCTTC
CASSTPLTGSSYNEQFF
>NA|TRBV7-9|TRBJ1-1|NA
TGTGCCAGCAGCTCGGAAAGCAACCGGGACTCGGAGGACACTGAAGCTTTCTTT
CASSSESNRDSEDTEAFF
>TRBD1|TRBV7-2|TRBJ1-4|few
TGTGCCAGCAGCCGGACAGGGGGGGAAAAACTGTTTTTT
CASSRTGGEKLFF
>NA|TRBV5-1|TRBJ1-3|NA
TGCGCCAGCAGCTTGGTAGGGGTCCCTGGAAACACCATATATTTT
CASSLVGVPGNTIYF
>NA|TRBV28|TRBJ2-5|NA
TGTGCCAGCAGTTTCAAGGGGCGTGGAAACCAAGAGACCCAGTACTTC
CASSFKGRGNQETQYF
>TRBD2|TRBV6-6|TRBJ2-5|NA
TGTGCCAGCAGACTAGCGGGGCGCCAAGAGACCCAGTACTTC
CASRLAGRQETQYF
>NA|TRBV18|TRBJ1-1|few
TGTGCCAGCTCACGTCGCTCCCAGAGGGATACTGAAGCTTTCTTT
CASSRRSQRDTEAFF
>TRBD1|TRBV5-4|TRBJ1-1|NA
TGTGCCAGCAGCCTAGACAGGGCAGCATACACTGAAGCTTTCTTT
CASSLDRAAYTEAFF
>TRBD2|TRBV27|TRBJ2-1|NA
TGTGCCAGCAGCTATACTCTACTAGCGGGAGGGTACAATGAGCAGTTCTTC
CASSYTLLAGGYNEQFF
>TRBD2|TRBV7-2|TRBJ2-7|few
TGTGCCAGCAGCTTAGACAGCGGGAGGGAGTACGAGCAGTACTTC
CASSLDSGREYEQYF
>NA|TRBV27|TRBJ1-3|NA
TGTGCCAGTGGGGGGACTGGAAACACCATATATTTT
CASGGTGNTIYF
>NA|TRBV18|TRBJ2-3|NA
TGTGCCAGCTCACCAATGAGCTCAGATACGCAGTATTTT
CASSPMSSDTQYF
>TRBD1|TRBV5-6|TRBJ2-7|NA
TGTGCCAGCAGCTTCACAGGGGGTCGCCCCCTCGAGCAGTACTTC
CASSFTGGRPLEQYF
>NA|TRBV7-6|TRBJ1-1|NA
TGTGCCAGCAGCTTAGCAGGGGCCACTGAAGCTTTCTTT
CASSLAGATEAFF
>NA|TRBV7-8|TRBJ1-4|once
TGTGCCAGCAGCTTACCCCTAGAGGGGAGGAGCACTAATGAAAAACTGTTTTTT
CASSLPLEGRSTNEKLFF
>NA|TRBV28|TRBJ1-5|few
TGTGCCAGCAGTTTACCGGGGATTCGCAATCAGCCCCAGCATTTT
CASSLPGIRNQPQHF
>NA|TRBV4-3|TRBJ1-1|few
TGCGCCAGCAGCCAAGATCTTATGAACACTGAAGCTTTCTTT
CASSQDLMNTEAFF
>TRBD1|TRBV15|TRBJ1-2|NA
TGTGCCACCAGCCCCCGAATTGGACAGGGGGTTGGCTACACCTTC
CATSPRIGQGVGYTF
>NA|TRBV5-4|TRBJ2-7|NA
TGTGCCAGCAGCCAAACAGGGTCCTACGAGCAGTACTTC
CASSQTGSYEQYF
>NA|TRBV27|TRBJ2-1|NA
TGTGCCAGCAGTTTAGAGGGCGGGAAGCGCTACAATGAGCAGTTCTTC
CASSLEGGKRYNEQFF
>NA|TRBV5-4|TRBJ2-3|NA
TGTGCCAGCAGCTTCGGACAGCGCACAGATACGCAGTATTTT
CASSFGQRTDTQYF
>NA|TRBV6-5|TRBJ2-5|NA
TGTGCCAGCAGTCCCCAGGGGGAGACCCAGTACTTC
CASSPQGETQYF
>TRBD1|TRBV5-1|TRBJ2-3|few
TGCGCCAGCAGCTCACCCCCGGGACAGGGGCCGGATACGCAGTATTTT
CASSSPPGQGPDTQYF
>TRBD1|TRBV19|TRBJ1-2|NA
TGTGCCAGTAGTATTTGGACAGGGGATTACTATGGCTACACCTTC
CASSIWTGDYYGYTF
>TRBD1|TRBV2|TRBJ1-6|few
TGTGCCAGCTTGGGACAGCCATCTTACAATTCACCCCTCCACTTT
CASLGQPSYNSPLHF
>TRBD2|TRBV9|TRBJ2-1|NA
TGTGCCAGCAGCGGGAATAGCGGGGGGGCCTATGAGCAGTTCTTC
CASSGNSGGAYEQFF
>TRBD1|TRBV19|TRBJ2-6|NA
TGTGCCAGTCGGGACAGGGGGTCGGGAATCTCTGGGGCCAACGTCCTGACTTTC
CASRDRGSGISGANVLTF
>NA|TRBV6-6|TRBJ1-5|NA
TGTGCCAGCAGTTACGGCAGGGGCAATCAGCCCCAGCATTTT
CASSYGRGNQPQHF
>TRBD2|TRBV7-2|TRBJ2-3|NA
TGTGCCAGCAGCTTAGTTCCCCGCGGGGGAACAGATACGCAGTATTTT
CASSLVPRGGTDTQYF
>TRBD2|TRBV10-3|TRBJ2-3|few
TGTGCCATCACAAGCGGGGGGGCCGCGGGTACGCAGTATTTT
CAITSGGAAGTQYF
>NA|TRBV27|TRBJ2-7|NA
TGTGCCAGCAGTCTCTACAGGGAGGGGGTGGGCGAGCAGTACTTC
CASSLYREGVGEQYF
>NA|TRBV27|TRBJ1-6|once
TGTGCCAGCTCCTCGGGCGGGGGGCAATGGGATTCACCCCTCCACTTT
CASSSGGGQWDSPLHF
>NA|TRBV19|TRBJ2-7|NA
TGTGCCAGTAGCCCCAGTACGCAGGGGAACTACGAGCAGTACTTC
CASSPSTQGNYEQYF
>TRBD1|TRBV5-1|TRBJ1-5|few
TGCGCCAGCAGCTCCGGACAGGGGGGTCAGCAATCAGCCCAGCATTTT
CASSSGQGGQQSAQHF